These T cell receptor beta chains were read from a single sample in a study of blood T cell repertoires in COVID-19. This table comes from immunoSEQ multiplex PCR, and its TCRdb copy is limited to in-frame clones, with some not included. The sample gives some 100,000 clones, 75% to 90% of which show up once; roughly 4.9% is in the top ten. What was sequenced was peripheral blood. The receptors originated from a woman aged 80 or older with active COVID-19. Both conserved end residues are part of each CDR3. The order of the fields is J gene, V gene, clone size, CDR3 protein. Size is omitted from some rows. Given values are once, few, many or a class for expanded clones.

j_gene: TRBJ2-7
v_gene: TRBV28
abundance: .
CDR3aa: CASSQLWDKSNEQYF

j_gene: TRBJ2-7
v_gene: TRBV4-3
abundance: .
CDR3aa: CASSQSPGTVMSGQYF

j_gene: TRBJ2-7
v_gene: TRBV5-1
abundance: few
CDR3aa: CASSYPWTGVNEQYF

j_gene: TRBJ1-1
v_gene: TRBV18
abundance: .
CDR3aa: CASSGQTAGTEAFF

j_gene: TRBJ1-5
v_gene: TRBV30
abundance: .
CDR3aa: CAWSVGRQTQHF

j_gene: TRBJ2-1
v_gene: TRBV28
abundance: few
CDR3aa: CASSPLVDWSSYNEQFF

j_gene: TRBJ2-5
v_gene: TRBV5-8
abundance: .
CDR3aa: CASSPSLLAGKETQYF

j_gene: TRBJ2-1
v_gene: TRBV6-1
abundance: .
CDR3aa: CASSESAGLVNEQFF

j_gene: TRBJ1-2
v_gene: TRBV4-3
abundance: .
CDR3aa: CASSPRLGTGDTF

j_gene: TRBJ2-1
v_gene: TRBV14
abundance: .
CDR3aa: CASSPLGVNYNEQFF

j_gene: TRBJ2-1
v_gene: TRBV3-1/TRBV3-2
abundance: .
CDR3aa: CASSQEDGRTYNEQFF

j_gene: TRBJ2-1
v_gene: TRBV7-2
abundance: .
CDR3aa: CASSTGLANYNEQFF

j_gene: TRBJ2-1
v_gene: TRBV7-8
abundance: .
CDR3aa: CASSLGGSGSYNEQFF

j_gene: TRBJ2-7
v_gene: TRBV5-8
abundance: .
CDR3aa: CASSLAFSGRARNEQYF

j_gene: TRBJ1-3
v_gene: TRBV2
abundance: .
CDR3aa: CASSEATPRGNTIYF

j_gene: TRBJ2-1
v_gene: TRBV11-2
abundance: .
CDR3aa: CASSSRGTSGYGNEQFF

j_gene: TRBJ2-3
v_gene: TRBV18
abundance: .
CDR3aa: CASSLSGNTDTQYF

j_gene: TRBJ1-1
v_gene: TRBV18
abundance: once
CDR3aa: CASSPWGQYTEAFF

j_gene: TRBJ2-1
v_gene: TRBV11-3
abundance: .
CDR3aa: CASSLSVNNEQFF

j_gene: TRBJ2-7
v_gene: TRBV28
abundance: .
CDR3aa: CASRLSTGPTYEQYF

j_gene: TRBJ2-5
v_gene: TRBV5-6
abundance: .
CDR3aa: CASSLPHGAWETQYF

j_gene: TRBJ1-5
v_gene: TRBV7-2
abundance: .
CDR3aa: CASSPDRVSQPQHF

j_gene: TRBJ1-3
v_gene: TRBV7-3
abundance: .
CDR3aa: CASSLSGTGGSGNTIYF

j_gene: TRBJ2-3
v_gene: TRBV18
abundance: .
CDR3aa: CASSPEPHTDTQYF

j_gene: TRBJ2-1
v_gene: TRBV29-1
abundance: .
CDR3aa: CSVVGTTDTYNEQFF

j_gene: TRBJ2-3
v_gene: TRBV2
abundance: .
CDR3aa: CATGTGITDTQYF

j_gene: TRBJ1-2
v_gene: TRBV7-2
abundance: once
CDR3aa: CASSYGLRPDYGYTF

j_gene: TRBJ1-6
v_gene: TRBV5-1
abundance: .
CDR3aa: CASSSGQWDNSPLHF

j_gene: TRBJ2-1
v_gene: TRBV7-3
abundance: .
CDR3aa: CASSLPQRDRGIEQFF

j_gene: TRBJ2-7
v_gene: TRBV5-6
abundance: .
CDR3aa: CASSVNSGNYEQYF

j_gene: TRBJ1-4
v_gene: TRBV5-4
abundance: once
CDR3aa: CASSQQTGGHEKLFF

j_gene: TRBJ2-5
v_gene: TRBV20-1
abundance: .
CDR3aa: CSASPLRGTTQETQYF

j_gene: TRBJ2-7
v_gene: TRBV7-8
abundance: .
CDR3aa: CASSLDGQGIEQYF

j_gene: TRBJ2-3
v_gene: TRBV29-1
abundance: .
CDR3aa: CSAASGQARGSTDTQYF

j_gene: TRBJ2-1
v_gene: TRBV4-3
abundance: .
CDR3aa: CASSPRTDWNSYNEQFF

j_gene: TRBJ2-3
v_gene: TRBV7-9
abundance: .
CDR3aa: CASSSTGLGGTQYF

j_gene: TRBJ2-7
v_gene: TRBV18
abundance: .
CDR3aa: CASSPKRGTSAYEQYF

j_gene: TRBJ2-7
v_gene: TRBV5-1
abundance: .
CDR3aa: CASSQPGGEQYF

j_gene: TRBJ2-7
v_gene: TRBV5-1
abundance: .
CDR3aa: CASSTGTSGLAYEQYF

j_gene: TRBJ2-7
v_gene: TRBV6-5
abundance: .
CDR3aa: CASSPRGAVYEQYF

j_gene: TRBJ2-1
v_gene: TRBV11-3
abundance: .
CDR3aa: CASSLGVNEQFF

j_gene: TRBJ2-1
v_gene: TRBV4-1
abundance: .
CDR3aa: CASSQVDITGGSYNEQFF

j_gene: TRBJ2-6
v_gene: TRBV6-6
abundance: .
CDR3aa: CASSPRPGGTGANVLTF

j_gene: TRBJ2-7
v_gene: TRBV10-1
abundance: .
CDR3aa: CASRTGQTVHEQYF

j_gene: TRBJ2-7
v_gene: TRBV9
abundance: .
CDR3aa: CASSVEGLAGEAQYF

j_gene: TRBJ2-7
v_gene: TRBV29-1
abundance: .
CDR3aa: CSVIGRGGSSYEQYF

j_gene: TRBJ2-5
v_gene: TRBV10-2
abundance: .
CDR3aa: CASSGQPVETQYF

j_gene: TRBJ2-1
v_gene: TRBV5-6
abundance: .
CDR3aa: CASSQTSYEQFF